At least ten counts were recorded for the clone carrying this TCR beta chain. The data were taken from a study of T cells in Graves' hyperthyroidism and ophthalmopathy. Absent ophthalmopathy progression within 18 months defined stable Graves' hyperthyroidism. Fresh peripheral blood, around 10 ml of it, supplied the PBMCs. RNA transcripts served as the template for amplifying TCR beta CDR3 regions. First-round RT-PCR with HTBI primers amplified the TCR CDR3 region. MiXCR, applied by TCRdb to the multiplex PCR reads, yields one record per CDR3 protein. Among about 420,000 distinct CDR3 sequences listed, about a sixth were seen once. Trimming pared 3 bases from V and 7 bases from J, leaving 7 bases between. The CDR3 has 12 residues.

Sequenced: blood. The rearrangement joins TRBV12-3 or TRBV12-4 to TRBJ2-1; no definite D call. The clonotype originates from a woman aged 18-30 years with Graves' hyperthyroidism. CDR3 in DNA: TGTGCCAGCAGTTTCGGGTGGAATGAGCAGTTCTTC. Amino acids: CASSFGWNEQFF.